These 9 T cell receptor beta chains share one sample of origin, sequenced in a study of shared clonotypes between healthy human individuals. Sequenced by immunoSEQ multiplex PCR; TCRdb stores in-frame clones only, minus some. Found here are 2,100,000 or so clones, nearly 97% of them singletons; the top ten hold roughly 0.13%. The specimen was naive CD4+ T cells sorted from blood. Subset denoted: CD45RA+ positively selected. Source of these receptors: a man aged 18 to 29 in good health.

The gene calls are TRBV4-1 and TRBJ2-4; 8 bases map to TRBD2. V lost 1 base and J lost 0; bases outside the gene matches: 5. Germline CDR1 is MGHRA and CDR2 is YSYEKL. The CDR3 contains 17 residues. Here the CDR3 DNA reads TGCGCCAGCAGCCAAGGATCGGCGGGGGGAGCCAAAAACATTCAGTACTTC. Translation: CASSQGSAGGAKNIQYF.

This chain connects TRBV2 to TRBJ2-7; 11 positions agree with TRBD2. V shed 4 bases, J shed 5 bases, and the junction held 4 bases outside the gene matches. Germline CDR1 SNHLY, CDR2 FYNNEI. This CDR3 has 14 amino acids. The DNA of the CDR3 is TGTGCCAGCAGTGTACTAGCGGGAGTGGACGAGCAGTACTTC. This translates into CASSVLAGVDEQYF.

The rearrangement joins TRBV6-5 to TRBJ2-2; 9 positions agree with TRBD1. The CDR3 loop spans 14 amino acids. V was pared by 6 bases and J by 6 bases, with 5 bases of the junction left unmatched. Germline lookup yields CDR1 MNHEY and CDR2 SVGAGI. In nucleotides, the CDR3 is TGTGCCAGCAGGGTAACAGGGGGCGCCGGGGAGCTGTTTTTT. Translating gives CASRVTGGAGELFF.

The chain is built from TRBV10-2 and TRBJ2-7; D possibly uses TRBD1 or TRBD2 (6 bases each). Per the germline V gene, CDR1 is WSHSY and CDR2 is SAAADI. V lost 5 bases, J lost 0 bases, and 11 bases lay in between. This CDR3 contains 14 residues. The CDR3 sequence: CASSWGANSYEQYF. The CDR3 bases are TGCGCCAGCAGTTGGGGGGCCAACTCCTACGAGCAGTACTTC.

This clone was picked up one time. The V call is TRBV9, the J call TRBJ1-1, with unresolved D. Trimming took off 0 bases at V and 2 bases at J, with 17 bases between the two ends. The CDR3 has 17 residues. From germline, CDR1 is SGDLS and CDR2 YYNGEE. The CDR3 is CASSVGGGETLNTEAFF. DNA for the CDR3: TGTGCCAGCAGCGTAGGGGGTGGTGAGACTCTCAACACTGAAGCTTTCTTT. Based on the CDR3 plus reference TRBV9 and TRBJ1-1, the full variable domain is DSGVTQTPKHLITATGQRVTLRCSPRSGDLSVYWYQQSLDQGLQFLIQYYNGEERAKGNILERFSAQQFPDLHSELNLSSLELGDSALYFCASSVGGGETLNTEAFFGQGTRLTVV.

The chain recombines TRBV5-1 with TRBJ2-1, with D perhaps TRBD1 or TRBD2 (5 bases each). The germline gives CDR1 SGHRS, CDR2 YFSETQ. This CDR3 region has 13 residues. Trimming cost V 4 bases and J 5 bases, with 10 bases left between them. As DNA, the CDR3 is TGCGCCAGCAGCCCCGGGGACCACAATGAGCAGTTCTTC. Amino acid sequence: CASSPGDHNEQFF.

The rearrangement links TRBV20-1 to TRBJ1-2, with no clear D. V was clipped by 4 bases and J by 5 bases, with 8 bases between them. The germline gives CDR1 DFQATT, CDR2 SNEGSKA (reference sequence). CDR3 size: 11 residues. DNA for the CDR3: TGCAGTGCTATCTGGAGGTATGGCTACACCTTC. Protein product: CSAIWRYGYTF.

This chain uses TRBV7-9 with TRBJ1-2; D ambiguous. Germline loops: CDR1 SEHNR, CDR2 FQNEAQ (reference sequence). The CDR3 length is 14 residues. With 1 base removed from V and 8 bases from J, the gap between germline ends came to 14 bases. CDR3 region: CASSLGGGELGYTF. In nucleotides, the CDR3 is TGTGCCAGCAGCTTAGGCGGCGGTGAACTCGGCTACACCTTC.

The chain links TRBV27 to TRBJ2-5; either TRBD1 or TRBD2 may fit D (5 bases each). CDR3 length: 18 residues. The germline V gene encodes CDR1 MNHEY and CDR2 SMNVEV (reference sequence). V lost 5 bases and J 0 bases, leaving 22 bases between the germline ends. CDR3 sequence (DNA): TGTGCCAGCAGTCTACGACAGACTAAGACGAGGAACCAAGAGACCCAGTACTTC. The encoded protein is CASSLRQTKTRNQETQYF.